Here is one TCR beta chain with its context. The method was immunoSEQ multiplex PCR; TCRdb's version includes in-frame clones alone and lacks a portion of them. Of 95,000 to 150,000 clones listed, 75% to 90% are singletons. CDR1 is SGHRS, CDR2 YFSETQ, per germline. V gave up 4 bases and J gave up 6 bases, with 13 bases separating them. The CDR3 sequence is 13 residues long. The data originate from a study of identifying expanded T cells in peripheral blood. V is TRBV5-1 and J is TRBJ1-2; D is undetermined. The TCR was taken from a person aged 18 to 70 in good health. Sequenced sample: blood. CDR3 nucleotides: TGCGCCAGCAGCCCGGATGGGATAAATGGCTACACCTTC. This sequence encodes CASSPDGINGYTF.